Each of the 24 T cell receptor beta chains below was sequenced from the same sample in a study of blood T cell repertoires in COVID-19. Libraries were prepared by immunoSEQ multiplex PCR; TCRdb keeps only in-frame clonotypes and omits some of them. Of under 40,000 clones in the sample, over 90% were seen once. Sequencing input: peripheral blood. Receptor source: a man aged 55 to 70 with active or convalescent COVID-19.

The chain uses TRBV19 and TRBJ2-5; 7 bases line up with TRBD2. Germline trimming cut 6 bases from V and 3 bases from J; bases unmatched to any gene: 10. Germline V CDR1 and CDR2: LNHDA, SQIVND (reference sequence). This CDR3 has 15 amino acids. The CDR3 protein is CASRKGGGAEETQYF. The CDR3 DNA reads TGTGCCAGTAGAAAGGGCGGGGGAGCCGAAGAGACCCAGTACTTC.

V is TRBV19 and J is TRBJ1-5; tentative D call: TRBD1 (5 bases). The CDR3 spans 15 residues. V shed 9 bases and J shed 0 bases, with 15 bases lying between them. Looked up from germline, CDR1 is LNHDA and CDR2 is SQIVND (reference sequence). The DNA of the CDR3 is TGTGCCAGGGAAAAGACAGCCTATAGCAATCAGCCCCAGCATTTT. Residues: CAREKTAYSNQPQHF.

V is TRBV18 and J is TRBJ1-1, with 11 bases that match TRBD1. J was trimmed by 4 bases and V by 2 bases; bases with no gene match: 0. The CDR3 has 14 amino acids. CDR1 KGHSH and CDR2 LQKENI come from the germline V gene. The CDR3 is CASSPGTGGTEAFF. The CDR3 DNA is TGTGCCAGCTCACCAGGGACAGGGGGCACTGAAGCTTTCTTT.

The chain couples TRBV9 to TRBJ2-1, with TRBD1 matching over 7 bases. The CDR3 runs to 15 residues. Unmatched junction bases numbered 2, after V lost 0 bases and J lost 2 bases. The germline V gene encodes CDR1 SGDLS and CDR2 YYNGEE. The CDR3, as DNA: TGTGCCAGCAGCGTAGACAGGGGTCCCTACAATGAGCAGTTCTTC. This translates into CASSVDRGPYNEQFF.

As DNA, the CDR3 is TGTGCCAGCAGCTCACTAACGTTAGCGGGGGGCTTTAGCTCCTACAATGAGCAGTTCTTC. This codes for CASSSLTLAGGFSSYNEQFF. This chain connects TRBV7-6 to TRBJ2-1; 10 bases map to TRBD2. This CDR3 comprises 20 residues. Germline V gives CDR1 SGHVS, CDR2 FNYEAQ. V trimming: 4 bases; J trimming: 0 bases; junction bases outside the gene matches: 15.

The chain carries TRBV27 and TRBJ2-1; TRBD2 aligns across 8 bases. CDR3 length: 16 amino acids. Losses at the gene ends were 5 bases for V and 3 bases for J; bases not matched to a gene: 9. Germline V gene lookup returns CDR1 MNHEY and CDR2 SMNVEV (reference sequence). In DNA, the CDR3 is TGTGCCAGCAGTCAACTAGCGGCCACCCGCTACAATGAGCAGTTCTTC. Its protein product is CASSQLAATRYNEQFF.

The chain recombines TRBV29-1 with TRBJ1-2; no reliable D call. The germline V gene encodes CDR1 SQVTM and CDR2 ANQGSEA. V shed 5 bases and J shed 1 base, with 11 bases lying between them. The CDR3 loop spans 13 amino acids. CDR3 bases: TGCAGCGTTAAGGAGGGAATTAACTATGGCTACACCTTC. It is translated as CSVKEGINYGYTF.

The chain employs TRBV5-1 and TRBJ1-2; D is perhaps TRBD1 (6 bases). Germline lookup yields CDR1 SGHRS and CDR2 YFSETQ. CDR3 length equals 17 residues. V lost 1 base and J 0 bases, leaving 16 bases between the germline ends. DNA of the CDR3: TGCGCCAGCAGCTTGTTGGACAGAAAGTCTGCTAACTATGGCTACACCTTC. This translates into CASSLLDRKSANYGYTF.

This clone was seen only a few times. This chain links TRBV18 with TRBJ1-1, with no clear D. Trimming shortened V by 5 bases and J by 1 base, and 8 bases separated the two germline ends. The V gene's germline CDR1 is KGHSH and CDR2 LQKENI. The CDR3 loop spans 13 amino acids. CDR3 DNA sequence: TGTGCCAGCTCATCGGACTGGAACACTGAAGCTTTCTTT. Protein: CASSSDWNTEAFF.

The chain employs TRBV25-1 and TRBJ1-1, with TRBD1 as a possible D gene (6 bases). Trimming left V 5 bases short and J 2 bases short, with 15 bases between. The CDR3 sequence is 15 residues long. Germline V gene lookup returns CDR1 MGHDK and CDR2 SYGVNS. In nucleotides, the CDR3 is TGTGCCAGCAGTTTCCCCGGACAGCTTAACACTGAAGCTTTCTTT. The encoded protein is CASSFPGQLNTEAFF.

This rearrangement joins TRBV10-3 to TRBJ1-6, with 10 positions matching TRBD1. The CDR3 runs to 13 residues. Germline lookup yields CDR1 ENHRY and CDR2 SYGVKD. With V trimmed by 8 bases and J by 8 bases, 3 bases remained unmatched. The CDR3 here is CAIGGTGDSPLHF. The CDR3 nucleotides read TGTGCCATCGGAGGGACAGGGGATTCACCCCTCCACTTT.

The V gene is TRBV18, the J gene TRBJ2-5, with 10 positions matching TRBD2. Germline trimming cut 5 bases from V and 5 bases from J; bases unmatched to any gene: 5. The CDR3 contains 14 residues. The V gene's germline CDR1 is KGHSH and CDR2 LQKENI. Here the CDR3 reads CASSAQTSGETQYF. The CDR3 DNA is TGTGCCAGCTCAGCCCAGACTAGCGGGGAGACCCAGTACTTC.

Here the CDR3 reads CASGVKGWEKLFF. The CDR3 region has the DNA TGCGCCAGCGGCGTCAAGGGGTGGGAAAAACTGTTTTTT. This chain connects TRBV10-2 to TRBJ1-4, with a possible D match to TRBD1 (5 bases). This CDR3 has 13 residues. CDR1 is WSHSY and CDR2 is SAAADI in the germline V gene. Between the trimmed V and J ends, which lost 8 bases and 8 bases, there was a span of 15 bases.

The count of this clone is one. The rearrangement uses TRBV6-5 and TRBJ2-7; TRBD1 matches at 8 bases. After removal of 7 bases from V and 4 bases from J, the junction contained 6 bases not matched to a gene. The germline V gene has CDR1 MNHEY and CDR2 SVGAGI. The CDR3 runs to 13 residues. In DNA, the CDR3 is TGTGCCAGCAAGCCAGGGGGCGAGTACGAGCAGTACTTC. It specifies CASKPGGEYEQYF.

V gene TRBV18 combines with J gene TRBJ2-7, with TRBD2 identical over 13 bases. Germline CDR1 reads KGHSH; CDR2 reads LQKENI. This CDR3 spans 15 amino acids. V shed 4 bases, J shed 5 bases, and the junction held 5 bases outside the gene matches. The CDR3 spells CASSLQGTSGDEQYF. Written as DNA, the CDR3 is TGTGCCAGCTCACTACAGGGGACTAGCGGGGACGAGCAGTACTTC. Full variable domain (rest looked up from reference TRBV18 and TRBJ2-7): NAGVMQNPRHLVRRRGQEARLRCSPMKGHSHVYWYRQLPEEGLKFMVYLQKENIIDESGMPKERFSAEFPKEGPSILRIQQVVRGDSAAYFCASSLQGTSGDEQYFGPGTRLTVT.

The rearrangement links TRBV10-3 to TRBJ2-7, with D perhaps matching TRBD2 (5 bases). V was shortened by 7 bases and J by 7 bases, with 11 bases between the two germline ends. Looked up from germline, CDR1 is ENHRY and CDR2 is SYGVKD. This CDR3 region has 11 residues. CDR3 amino acids: CAITAEGEQYF. CDR3 nucleotide sequence: TGTGCCATCACCGCAGAGGGAGAGCAGTACTTC.

The rearrangement uses TRBV27 and TRBJ2-1, with a tentative D call TRBD1 (6 bases). Germline V lookup: CDR1 MNHEY, CDR2 SMNVEV (reference sequence). V was pared by 3 bases and J by 7 bases, with 19 bases between. The CDR3 has 16 residues. The CDR3 DNA follows: TGTGCCAGCAGTTTCTTGACAGGAGTAACCCTTAATGAGCAGTTCTTC. Translated, it gives CASSFLTGVTLNEQFF.

The sample holds one count of this clone. This rearrangement joins TRBV19 to TRBJ1-1, with a possible D match to TRBD1 (5 bases). The germline gives CDR1 LNHDA, CDR2 SQIVND (reference sequence). The CDR3 consists of 13 residues. The V and J ends lost 5 bases and 8 bases respectively, with 15 bases between them. CDR3 sequence reads: CASSRERRTEAFF. CDR3 bases: TGTGCCAGTAGTCGCGAGCGTCGGACAGAAGCTTTCTTT.

The V and J genes are TRBV20-1 and TRBJ1-2, with a tentative D call TRBD1 (5 bases). V lost 3 bases and J 8 bases, leaving 16 bases between the germline ends. The CDR3 contains 13 residues. The germline V gene has CDR1 DFQATT and CDR2 SNEGSKA (reference sequence). CDR3 sequence: CSASIPGVGGYTF. CDR3 nucleotide sequence: TGCAGTGCTAGTATTCCGGGGGTCGGAGGCTACACCTTC.

This chain links TRBV5-6 with TRBJ1-1, with D tentatively TRBD1 (6 bases). Germline CDR1 SGHDT, CDR2 YYEEEE. V shed 6 bases and J shed 4 bases, with 13 bases lying between them. The CDR3 consists of 13 residues. The chain's CDR3 is CASNDDRSTEAFF. The CDR3 nucleotides read TGTGCCAGCAACGACGACAGGAGCACTGAAGCTTTCTTT.

This chain connects TRBV21-1 to TRBJ1-2; TRBD1 was called by the table and not checked on the DNA. TRBV21-1 is recorded as a pseudogene. The CDR3 is 14 residues long. The chain's CDR3 is CASSTPTGANGYTF. CDR3 coding DNA: TGTGCCAGCAGCACACCGACAGGGGCTAACGGCTACACCTTC.

CDR3 region: CASSSPIYADTQYF. For the CDR3, the DNA is TGTGCCAGCAGCTCCCCAATCTACGCAGATACGCAGTATTTT. The chain has TRBV7-2 and TRBJ2-3; D unclear. CDR3 size: 14 residues. Germline CDR1 is SGHTA and CDR2 is FQGNSA. Trimming removed 4 bases from V and 4 bases from J, with 12 bases in between.

The chain combines TRBV28 with TRBJ1-2; TRBD1 might be the D (5 bases). CDR3 length: 14 residues. The V end lost 1 base, the J end lost 3 bases, and 9 bases lay between the germline ends. Per germline, CDR1 MDHEN and CDR2 SYDVKM. CDR3 loop: CASSLSTEYYGYTF. As DNA, the CDR3 is TGTGCCAGCAGTTTATCGACAGAATACTATGGCTACACCTTC.

The CDR3 nucleotides read TGTGCCAGCAGCCAACAGGGGACAGGGGGCAATCAGCCCCAGCATTTT. Its protein is CASSQQGTGGNQPQHF. V gene TRBV7-9 combines with J gene TRBJ1-5, with TRBD1 matching over 10 bases. J gave up 2 bases and V 5 bases, and 6 bases lay outside the gene matches. The germline V gene encodes CDR1 SEHNR and CDR2 FQNEAQ (reference sequence). The CDR3 spans 16 residues. Filled out from reference TRBV7-9 and TRBJ1-5, the complete variable domain reads DTGVSQNPRHKITKRGQNVTFRCDPISEHNRLYWYRQTLGQGPEFLTYFQNEAQLEKSRLLSDRFSAERPKGSFSTLEIQRTEQGDSAMYLCASSQQGTGGNQPQHFGDGTRLSIL.